This T cell receptor (beta chain) was recovered during a study of OX40 agonist ivuxolimab in advanced cancers. This clone appeared a single time. The assay was immunoSEQ multiplex PCR, and TCRdb's table has in-frame clones only and misses some. The table shows 30,000 to 40,000 clones, with 81% occurring only once. Source: CD4+ or CD8+ T cells sorted from blood, taken in a trial of the OX40 agonist ivuxolimab. The receptor was isolated from an adult with an advanced solid tumor such as melanoma, head and neck, liver or kidney cancer.

CDR3 nucleotides: TGCGCCAGCAGGTTAAGACAGAACTCCTACGAGCAGTACTTC. This translates into CASRLRQNSYEQYF. The chain combines TRBV5-1 with TRBJ2-7, with TRBD1 as a possible D gene (5 bases). CDR3 size: 14 residues. V gave up 5 bases and J gave up 0 bases, with 12 bases separating them. CDR1 is SGHRS, CDR2 YFSETQ, per germline.